This passage covers 5 T cell receptor beta chains from one sample sequenced in a study of cytomegalovirus exposure and HLA in healthy donors. PCR primers comprised 60 Vbeta and 13 Jbeta primers. Some clones are missing from TCRdb's copy, which holds only in-frame ones; the method was immunoSEQ multiplex PCR. This sample yields 55,000 to 65,000 clones, of which around 80% are seen a single time; less than 7% belongs to the top ten. Material for sequencing was PBMCs. These receptors originate from a male donor in good health and CMV-seronegative.

The J gene is TRBJ2-1, the V gene TRBV2, with 8 positions matching TRBD2. After removal of 3 bases from V and 7 bases from J, the junction contained 11 bases not matched to a gene. Germline V CDR1 and CDR2: SNHLY, FYNNEI. The CDR3 spans 16 residues. Written as DNA, the CDR3 is TGTGCCAGCAGTGATCGGGGGGGGGCTTTAGGAAATGAGCAGTTCTTC. Protein product: CASSDRGGALGNEQFF.

This clone was counted a single time. The chain has TRBV6-1 and TRBJ1-3; D is uncertain. Looked up from germline, CDR1 is MNHNS and CDR2 is SASEGT. CDR3 length: 14 residues. V lost 4 bases and J lost 0, with 7 bases in between. DNA for the CDR3: TGTGCCAGCAGTGTGGGAGGCTCTGGAAACACCATATATTTT. It codes for CASSVGGSGNTIYF.

V usage is TRBV7-9 and J usage is TRBJ2-3; 10 positions agree with TRBD2. The germline gives CDR1 SEHNR, CDR2 FQNEAQ (reference sequence). The CDR3 is 14 amino acids. J lost 1 base, V lost 9 bases, and 4 bases had no gene match. Here the CDR3 DNA reads TGTGCCAGTAGAACTAGCGGGGGCACAGATACGCAGTATTTT. Translated, it gives CASRTSGGTDTQYF.

The V and J genes are TRBV25-1 and TRBJ1-6; 9 bases are shared with TRBD1. This CDR3 is built from 15 residues. The germline gives CDR1 MGHDK, CDR2 SYGVNS. Trimming cost V 3 bases and J 10 bases; bases outside gene matches: 7. The CDR3 DNA reads TGTGCCAGCAGTGACTGGGACAGGGTTAAGTCACCCCTCCACTTT. Translated: CASSDWDRVKSPLHF.

The genes are TRBV19 and TRBJ2-2, with TRBD1 identical over 7 bases. The CDR3 has 16 amino acids. CDR1 is LNHDA and CDR2 is SQIVND in the germline V gene (reference sequence). J gave up 3 bases and V 4 bases, and 8 bases lay outside the gene matches. Here the CDR3 DNA reads TGTGCCAGTAGTAACAGGGGAAGGGAATACACCGGGGAGCTGTTTTTT. Its protein is CASSNRGREYTGELFF.